Following are 18 T cell receptor beta chains from one sample sequenced in a study of shared clonotypes between healthy human individuals. Terminally differentiated effector memory CD45RA+ cells were excluded from the naive CD8 cells, which were CD45RO-negative and positively selected for CCR7. Assay used: immunoSEQ multiplex PCR; TCRdb lists only in-frame clones, some missing. The data contain roughly 850,000 clones, about 96% of them singletons. The source material was naive CD8+ T cells sorted from blood. The receptor source for this set is a man aged 30 to 39 in good health.

The genes are TRBV29-1 and TRBJ2-7, with 7 bases aligning to TRBD2. Germline V gives CDR1 SQVTM, CDR2 ANQGSEA. V shed 6 bases, J shed 0 bases, and the junction held 14 bases outside the gene matches. This CDR3 is 16 amino acids long. CDR3 in amino acids: CSVGGKLAQNSYEQYF. Here the CDR3 DNA reads TGCAGCGTCGGGGGGAAGCTAGCACAAAACTCCTACGAGCAGTACTTC.

V is TRBV4-1 and J is TRBJ2-7; 8 positions agree with TRBD2. This CDR3 spans 15 amino acids. The V gene's germline CDR1 is MGHRA and CDR2 YSYEKL. Unmatched junction bases numbered 10, after V lost 4 bases and J lost 5 bases. The CDR3 sequence: CASSLISGTVHEQYF. CDR3 coding DNA: TGCGCCAGCAGCCTCATTAGCGGGACCGTCCACGAGCAGTACTTC.

This rearrangement joins TRBV28 to TRBJ2-5, with D perhaps TRBD1 or TRBD2 (5 bases each). The V gene's germline CDR1 is MDHEN and CDR2 SYDVKM. The CDR3 loop spans 16 amino acids. Between the trimmed V and J ends, which lost 5 bases and 3 bases, there was a span of 19 bases. The CDR3: CASSPLSRMGEETQYF. The CDR3 nucleotides are TGTGCCAGCAGTCCCCTAAGTCGGATGGGGGAAGAGACCCAGTACTTC.

The chain has TRBV7-9 and TRBJ2-2, with D maybe TRBD1 (5 bases). V lost 3 bases and J 0 bases, leaving 14 bases between the germline ends. Germline V CDR1 and CDR2: SEHNR, FQNEAQ (reference sequence). The CDR3 runs 17 residues. CDR3 loop: CASSLPDTLANTGELFF. CDR3 coding DNA: TGTGCCAGCAGCTTGCCGGACACTCTAGCGAACACCGGGGAGCTGTTTTTT.

V is TRBV2 and J is TRBJ1-4, with D uncertain. In germline, CDR1 is SNHLY, CDR2 FYNNEI. The V gene lost 5 bases and the J gene lost 5 bases, with 6 bases spanning the gap. The CDR3 spans 12 residues. The CDR3 loop is CASSTENEKLFF. The CDR3 nucleotides read TGTGCCAGCAGTACCGAGAATGAAAAACTGTTTTTT.

The V call is TRBV7-9, the J call TRBJ2-1; TRBD2 matches at 9 bases. CDR3 length: 13 residues. In germline, CDR1 is SEHNR, CDR2 FQNEAQ (reference sequence). The CDR3 sequence: CASRREGRNEQFF. CDR3 nucleotide sequence: TGTGCAAGCCGGCGGGAGGGCCGTAATGAGCAGTTCTTC.

J is TRBJ2-1 and V is TRBV5-4; D might be TRBD2 (6 bases). The V and J ends lost 4 bases and 7 bases respectively, with 18 bases between them. The germline V gene has CDR1 SGHNT and CDR2 YYREEE (reference sequence). The CDR3 is 15 residues long. CDR3 in DNA: TGTGCCAGCAGCCCCGGGGTAGCGGTTGGTAATGAGCAGTTCTTC. Translated, it gives CASSPGVAVGNEQFF.

The V gene is TRBV27, the J gene TRBJ2-7, with 7 bases matching TRBD1. Germline trimming cut 2 bases from V and 2 bases from J; bases unmatched to any gene: 6. The germline V gene has CDR1 MNHEY and CDR2 SMNVEV (reference sequence). This CDR3 spans 15 amino acids. CDR3 sequence: CASSLARTGAYEQYF. Written as DNA, the CDR3 is TGTGCCAGCAGTTTAGCACGGACAGGAGCCTACGAGCAGTACTTC.

The chain carries TRBV7-8 and TRBJ2-1; D might be TRBD2 (5 bases). Germline CDR1 SGHVS, CDR2 FQNEAQ. This CDR3 is built from 15 residues. The V end lost 1 base, the J end lost 7 bases, and 14 bases lay between the germline ends. CDR3 amino acids: CASSLGRGEGNEQFF. The CDR3 DNA sequence: TGTGCCAGCAGCTTAGGTCGGGGAGAAGGGAATGAGCAGTTCTTC.

The chain joins TRBV27 to TRBJ2-3; 10 bases align to TRBD2. CDR1 is MNHEY, CDR2 SMNVEV, per germline (reference sequence). The CDR3 has 17 residues. After removal of 2 bases from V and 0 bases from J, the junction contained 5 bases not matched to a gene. The CDR3: CASSLPSGRPSTDTQYF. CDR3 in DNA: TGTGCCAGCAGTTTACCTAGCGGGAGACCTAGCACAGATACGCAGTATTTT.

V and J are TRBV28 and TRBJ1-5; D unresolved. The CDR3 has 17 amino acids. Trimming shortened V by 5 bases and J by 1 base, and 18 bases separated the two germline ends. The germline gives CDR1 MDHEN, CDR2 SYDVKM. As DNA, the CDR3 is TGTGCCAGCAGTAATTGGGATGTGGGTATGAGCAATCAGCCCCAGCATTTT. It encodes CASSNWDVGMSNQPQHF. Full variable domain (remainder filled in from reference TRBV28 and TRBJ1-5): DVKVTQSSRYLVKRTGEKVFLECVQDMDHENMFWYRQDPGLGLRLIYFSYDVKMKEKGDIPEGYSVSREKKERFSLILESASTNQTSMYLCASSNWDVGMSNQPQHFGDGTRLSIL.

V is TRBV29-1 and J is TRBJ2-5, with 7 nucleotides matching TRBD1. Germline V lookup: CDR1 SQVTM, CDR2 ANQGSEA. The CDR3 is 13 amino acids. J was trimmed by 2 bases and V by 6 bases; bases with no gene match: 6. The CDR3 loop is CSVDRTGQETQYF. CDR3 DNA: TGCAGCGTCGATAGGACAGGACAAGAGACCCAGTACTTC.

To note about this clone: The conserved phenylalanine or tryptophan is not found at the CDR3 terminus, so this likely reflects a read error. The genes are TRBV6-1 and TRBJ2-7; 7 nucleotides line up with TRBD1. The V gene's germline CDR1 is MNHNS and CDR2 SASEGT. There are 18 residues in the CDR3. Trimming took 3 bases from V and 1 from J; bases not matched to a gene: 15. The CDR3: CASSEGDRVLTLSYEQYL. CDR3 nucleotides: TGTGCCAGCAGTGAGGGCGACAGGGTCCTTACTCTTTCCTACGAGCAGTACCTC.

This chain connects TRBV10-2 to TRBJ1-1; D remains unclear. CDR3 length equals 13 residues. CDR1 WSHSY and CDR2 SAAADI come from the germline V gene. Trimming removed 4 bases from V and 11 bases from J, with 17 bases in between. The CDR3, as DNA: TGCGCCAGCAGTGCGGGTATAGAGGGTAGGGCTTTCTTT. It specifies CASSAGIEGRAFF.

The gene calls are TRBV7-6 and TRBJ2-3; D unresolved. Looked up from germline, CDR1 is SGHVS and CDR2 is FNYEAQ. The germline V and J ends were trimmed by 3 bases and 2 bases, with 12 bases remaining between them. The length of the CDR3 is 15 residues. CDR3 nucleotides: TGTGCCAGCAGCTTTTACCCTTCTGACACAGATACGCAGTATTTT. This translates into CASSFYPSDTDTQYF.

The chain uses TRBV20-1 and TRBJ2-1; D is unclear. CDR1 DFQATT and CDR2 SNEGSKA come from the germline V gene (reference sequence). Trimming stripped 0 bases from V and 10 bases from J, with 7 bases between. CDR3 length: 11 residues. The CDR3 coding sequence is TGCAGTGCTAGAGAGGGCTCGGAGCAGTTCTTC. Protein: CSAREGSEQFF.

The chain is built from TRBV9 and TRBJ2-3; 11 nucleotides line up with TRBD2. This CDR3 comprises 17 residues. Unmatched junction bases numbered 7, after V lost 2 bases and J lost 2 bases. Germline CDR1 is SGDLS and CDR2 is YYNGEE. CDR3 in amino acids: CASSVAGTSGFTDTQYF. The DNA of the CDR3 is TGTGCCAGCAGCGTGGCCGGGACTAGCGGTTTCACAGATACGCAGTATTTT.

The rearrangement uses TRBV27 and TRBJ2-7; D might be TRBD1 (5 bases). Trimming cost V 4 bases and J 2 bases, with 21 bases left between them. The CDR3 consists of 17 residues. Germline CDR1 reads MNHEY; CDR2 reads SMNVEV (reference sequence). Written as DNA, the CDR3 is TGTGCCAGCAGTTCCCCAGGTGGGGCTACGGAAACCTACGAGCAGTACTTC. Translation: CASSSPGGATETYEQYF.